The T cell receptor beta chain under discussion was sequenced for a study of T-cell memory formation after mild COVID-19. General study points: Clones that shrank (day 15 to 85) were balanced CD4/CD8, whereas later expanders leaned CD4+. Several responding clones turned up in pre-infection memory, indicating that cross-reactive memory may have taken part.

The 5'RACE method, run with constant-segment primers, produced TCR alpha and TCR beta cDNA libraries (carrying sample barcodes and UMIs). Via MiXCR, TCRdb re-called the 5' RACE reads, giving one row per CDR3 protein. The sample consists of fewer than 550,000 distinct CDR3 sequences, 20% of them appearing once. Turning to this clonotype: Antigen unknown.

Losses at the gene ends were 5 bases for V and 7 bases for J; bases not matched to a gene: 22. This CDR3 is built from 17 residues. Germline V gene lookup returns CDR1 DFQATT and CDR2 SNEGSKA (reference sequence). The chain carries TRBV20-1 and TRBJ1-2; 7 bases map to TRBD1. The sequenced sample consisted of PBMCs or a T cell subset sorted from them (not recorded which). The source is an adult woman who had mild COVID-19 (a few samples of this study predate the infection). Cell type and time point are not known. This chain's CDR3 is CSAPAVGQEDLVGGYTF. The CDR3 DNA is TGCAGTGCTCCCGCAGTAGGACAGGAAGACCTGGTGGGTGGCTACACCTTC.